The 21 T cell receptor beta chains below were found in one sample sequenced in a study of regulatory T cells in long-lasting Graves disease. TCR beta libraries were built with iRepertoire HTBI primers and Arm-PCR of CDR3 regions. TCRdb re-called the multiplex PCR reads with MiXCR, one entry per CDR3 protein. The sample has some 500,000 distinct CDR3 sequences, 13% seen once; the top ten hold roughly 10%. Time point: newly diagnosed GD, antithyroid drugs for less than 3 months. PBMC-derived RNA was used for the TCR library. This same sample was also taken into another study, of T cells in Graves' hyperthyroidism and ophthalmopathy.

Sequenced here: peripheral blood mononuclear cells (PBMCs), sampled at new diagnosis, from a patient treated with antithyroid drugs. The origin of the receptors is a man aged 25-40 years with Graves disease.

The table lists this clonotype with many counts. This chain joins TRBV30 and TRBJ2-1; 11 bases line up with TRBD2. The CDR3 spans 13 residues. The V gene end was trimmed by 3 bases and the J gene end by 10 bases; junction bases not matched to a gene: 5. Germline assignment: CDR1 GTSNPN and CDR2 SVGIG (reference sequence). CDR3 amino acids: CAWRLAGAGEQFF. CDR3 sequence (DNA): TGTGCCTGGAGACTAGCGGGAGCAGGGGAGCAGTTCTTC.

This clonotype has just a few counts. The chain uses TRBV3-1 and TRBJ2-1, with 10 bases matching TRBD2. The junction had 6 bases not matched to a gene; V was cut back by 2 bases and J by 5 bases. Germline CDR1 is LGHDT and CDR2 is YNNKEL (reference sequence). CDR3 length: 16 residues. In DNA form, the CDR3 reads TGTGCCAGCAGCCAAAAAGTGACTAGCGGGCACAATGAGCAGTTCTTC. Translation: CASSQKVTSGHNEQFF.

The V and J genes are TRBV5-1 and TRBJ1-1; D is uncertain. V gave up 0 bases and J gave up 7 bases, with 10 bases separating them. Germline assignment: CDR1 SGHRS and CDR2 YFSETQ. The CDR3 extends over 13 amino acids. The CDR3 sequence: CASSLADRYEAFF. The CDR3 coding sequence is TGCGCCAGCAGCTTGGCCGACCGATATGAAGCTTTCTTT.

The sample holds a few counts of this clonotype. The chain is built from TRBV6-2 or TRBV6-3 and TRBJ2-7; D may match TRBD1 or TRBD2 (6 bases each). The V end lost 5 bases, the J end lost 3 bases, and 17 bases lay between the germline ends. The CDR3 loop spans 15 amino acids. CDR1 and CDR2 from the germline V gene are MNHEY and SVGEGT. Here the CDR3 reads CASSVLPGADYEQYF. The CDR3 nucleotides read TGTGCCAGCAGTGTACTCCCGGGGGCCGACTACGAGCAGTACTTC.

The sample holds many counts of this clonotype. The V gene is TRBV7-8, the J gene TRBJ2-1; D may be TRBD1 or TRBD2 (5 bases each). CDR1 and CDR2 (germline): SGHVS, FQNEAQ. CDR3 length: 13 residues. V lost 3 bases to trimming and J lost 6 bases, with 9 bases between them. The CDR3, as DNA: TGTGCCAGCAGCTTCCCCGGGGCCAATGAGCAGTTCTTC. Translation: CASSFPGANEQFF. Based on the CDR3 plus reference TRBV7-8 and TRBJ2-1, the full variable domain is GAGVSQSPRYKVAKRGQDVALRCDPISGHVSLFWYQQALGQGPEFLTYFQNEAQLDKSGLPSDRFFAERPEGSVSTLKIQRTQQEDSAVYLCASSFPGANEQFFGPGTRLTVL.

This clonotype has a count of ten or more. This sequence joins TRBV2 and TRBJ1-4; D possibly corresponds to TRBD1 (6 bases). CDR1 is SNHLY, CDR2 FYNNEI, per germline. This CDR3 region has 14 residues. Trimming removed 8 bases at V and 8 bases at J, with 18 bases between. CDR3 sequence reads: CASVILTGQEKLFF. The CDR3 bases are TGTGCCAGCGTCATCTTGACAGGCCAGGAAAAACTGTTTTTT.

This clonotype was counted between two and nine times. This chain links TRBV5-6 with TRBJ1-4; perhaps TRBD1 as D (5 bases). The V and J ends lost 0 bases and 3 bases respectively, with 9 bases between them. The CDR3 is made up of 15 amino acids. Germline-derived CDR1 and CDR2 are SGHDT and YYEEEE. The CDR3 coding sequence is TGTGCCAGCAGCTTGGGGGGACCCTCTAATGAAAAACTGTTTTTT. Its protein is CASSLGGPSNEKLFF. Drawing the rest from reference TRBV5-6 and TRBJ1-4, the complete variable domain is DAGVTQSPTHLIKTRGQQVTLRCSPKSGHDTVSWYQQALGQGPQFIFQYYEEEERQRGNFPDRFSGHQFPNYSSELNVNALLLGDSALYLCASSLGGPSNEKLFFGSGTQLSVL.

This clonotype showed up just a few times. An end of the junction differs from the germline gene, which may be a read error. The CDR3 loop is CASASLPSGTGAYEQHF. The CDR3 DNA sequence: TGTGCCAGCGCCTCCCTCCCCTCCGGGACAGGAGCCTACGAGCAGCACTTC. The chain carries TRBV27 and TRBJ2-7; 8 nucleotides line up with TRBD1. Germline assignment: CDR1 MNHEY and CDR2 SMNVEV (reference sequence). The CDR3 contains 17 residues.

There are many counts of this clonotype. The chain recombines TRBV29-1 with TRBJ2-7; perhaps D is TRBD1 or TRBD2 (5 bases each). This CDR3 spans 12 amino acids. Trimming removed 7 bases from V and 0 bases from J, with 10 bases in between. Germline values: CDR1 SQVTM, CDR2 ANQGSEA. The CDR3 loop reads CSGGTDSYEQYF. The CDR3 coding sequence is TGCAGCGGGGGGACCGACTCCTACGAGCAGTACTTC.

This clonotype was seen a handful of times. The CDR3 DNA sequence: TGCGCCAGCAGCCAAGAGGCGGGAGACATTCAGTACTTC. The encoded protein is CASSQEAGDIQYF. This chain connects TRBV4-1 to TRBJ2-4; 7 bases align to TRBD2. The CDR3 consists of 13 residues. CDR1 MGHRA and CDR2 YSYEKL come from the germline V gene. The ends lost 0 bases at V and 8 bases at J; junction bases unmatched: 1.

This clonotype was seen many times. CDR3 amino acids: CASRGGTPNTGELFF. The CDR3 DNA is TGTGCCAGCAGGGGGGGCACACCGAACACCGGGGAGCTGTTTTTT. The chain recombines TRBV9 with TRBJ2-2; either TRBD1 or TRBD2 may fit D (6 bases each). Trimming removed 5 bases at V and 0 bases at J, with 11 bases between. This CDR3 contains 15 residues. Germline V gene sequence: CDR1 SGDLS, CDR2 YYNGEE.

This clonotype was counted a few times. The genes are TRBV4-1 and TRBJ1-5; D is unclear. Germline CDR1 MGHRA, CDR2 YSYEKL. The V end lost 5 bases, the J end lost 1 base, and 9 bases lay between the germline ends. This CDR3 region has 14 residues. CDR3 DNA: TGCGCCAGCAGCGCCCGGGCGAGCAATCAGCCCCAGCATTTT. This translates into CASSARASNQPQHF.

At least ten counts were recorded for this clonotype. V is TRBV7-2 and J is TRBJ2-6, with a weak D call TRBD2 (5 bases). V was shortened by 4 bases and J by 4 bases, with 14 bases between the two germline ends. Germline CDR1 SGHTA, CDR2 FQGNSA. This CDR3 has 16 residues. The CDR3 here is CASSSPPGSGANVLTF. The CDR3 nucleotides read TGTGCCAGCAGCTCCCCCCCGGGGTCCGGGGCCAACGTCCTGACTTTC.

This clonotype came up many times. The chain has TRBV11-2 and TRBJ2-2; a weak D match, TRBD1 (6 bases). This CDR3 has 13 amino acids. V was trimmed by 10 bases and J by 6 bases, leaving 15 bases between them. CDR1 and CDR2 (germline): SGHAT, FQNNGV. The CDR3 sequence is CATQEQGSGELFF. The DNA for the CDR3 is TGTGCCACCCAGGAACAGGGATCCGGGGAGCTGTTTTTT.

This clonotype appeared many times. J is TRBJ2-3 and V is TRBV18; 8 nucleotides line up with TRBD2. The V gene's germline CDR1 is KGHSH and CDR2 LQKENI. The CDR3 totals 14 residues. With V trimmed by 2 bases and J by 5 bases, 3 bases remained unmatched. CDR3 coding DNA: TGTGCCAGCTCACCAACAGCGGGAGTAGATACGCAGTATTTT. This codes for CASSPTAGVDTQYF.

In its sample, this clonotype was seen many times. The chain combines TRBV20-1 with TRBJ2-1; 10 bases fit TRBD2. This CDR3 spans 14 amino acids. V dropped 6 bases and J dropped 12; count of bases not matched to a gene: 14. Germline CDR1 and CDR2: DFQATT and SNEGSKA (reference sequence). The DNA of the CDR3 is TGCAGTGCCTTGGCTAGCGGGAGACGGTACGGGCAGTTCTTC. Translation: CSALASGRRYGQFF.

V is TRBV5-5 and J is TRBJ1-1; no clear D. V was cut by 6 bases and J by 1 base, with 16 bases left in between. The CDR3 totals 15 residues. Germline V lookup: CDR1 SGHKS, CDR2 YYEKEE (reference sequence). CDR3 DNA sequence: TGTGCCAGCACCCTATCGGGCCATACGAACACTGAAGCTTTCTTT. Its translation: CASTLSGHTNTEAFF.

V gene TRBV19 combines with J gene TRBJ2-3, with D tentatively TRBD2 (6 bases). The CDR3 has 14 residues. Between the trimmed V and J ends, which lost 7 bases and 2 bases, there was a span of 13 bases. CDR1 is LNHDA and CDR2 is SQIVND in the germline V gene (reference sequence). The CDR3 DNA reads as TGTGCCAGTACCGAGGGACTCGACACAGATACGCAGTATTTT. As protein: CASTEGLDTDTQYF. Drawing the rest from reference TRBV19 and TRBJ2-3, the complete variable domain is DGGITQSPKYLFRKEGQNVTLSCEQNLNHDAMYWYRQDPGQGLRLIYYSQIVNDFQKGDIAEGYSVSREKKESFPLTVTSAQKNPTAFYLCASTEGLDTDTQYFGPGTRLTVL.

This clonotype was counted ten times or more. The genes are TRBV7-8 and TRBJ2-7; 10 bases map to TRBD2. The CDR3 runs 19 residues. From germline, CDR1 is SGHVS and CDR2 FQNEAQ. Trimming cost V 5 bases and J 5 bases; bases outside gene matches: 21. CDR3 sequence reads: CASSPHFILAGSSAHEQYF. CDR3 in DNA: TGTGCCAGCAGCCCCCACTTCATACTAGCGGGATCTTCCGCCCACGAGCAGTACTTC.

As concerns this clonotype: This could be a read error, since a much larger clone is one nucleotide away. V usage is TRBV6-5 and J usage is TRBJ2-2; a possible D gene is TRBD2 (5 bases). Germline CDR1 MNHEY, CDR2 SVGAGI. The CDR3 runs to 13 residues. CDR3 sequence: CASSFGPTGELSF. CDR3 in DNA: TGTGCCAGCAGTTTCGGCCCGACCGGGGAGCTGTCTTTT.

This clonotype has at least ten counts. CDR3 bases: TGTGCCAGCAGTATGTCCGGGACAGGGAGGTGGAATGAGCAGTTCTTC. It is translated as CASSMSGTGRWNEQFF. The gene calls are TRBV12-3 or TRBV12-4 and TRBJ2-1, with TRBD1 matching 9 bases. V trimming: 5 bases; J trimming: 7 bases; junction bases outside the gene matches: 12. This CDR3 spans 16 amino acids.